This record looks at one T cell receptor (beta chain) sequence and its context. The data were produced by immunoSEQ multiplex PCR, yet TCRdb's version contains in-frame clones alone and is incomplete. The table has approximately 36,000 clones, nearly 90% seen once; the top ten hold around a quarter. This specimen comes from a study of blood T cell repertoires in COVID-19. Sequencing was performed on peripheral blood. This sequence was found in a man in his 60s with active or convalescent COVID-19.

CDR3 nucleotides: TGTGCCAGCAGTGAGAGACAGGGTGGGTACAATGAGCAGTTCTTC. Protein sequence: CASSERQGGYNEQFF. The chain is built from TRBV2 and TRBJ2-1; 7 bases line up with TRBD1. This CDR3 has 15 amino acids. Losses at the gene ends were 3 bases for V and 4 bases for J; bases not matched to a gene: 6. Germline V lookup: CDR1 SNHLY, CDR2 FYNNEI.